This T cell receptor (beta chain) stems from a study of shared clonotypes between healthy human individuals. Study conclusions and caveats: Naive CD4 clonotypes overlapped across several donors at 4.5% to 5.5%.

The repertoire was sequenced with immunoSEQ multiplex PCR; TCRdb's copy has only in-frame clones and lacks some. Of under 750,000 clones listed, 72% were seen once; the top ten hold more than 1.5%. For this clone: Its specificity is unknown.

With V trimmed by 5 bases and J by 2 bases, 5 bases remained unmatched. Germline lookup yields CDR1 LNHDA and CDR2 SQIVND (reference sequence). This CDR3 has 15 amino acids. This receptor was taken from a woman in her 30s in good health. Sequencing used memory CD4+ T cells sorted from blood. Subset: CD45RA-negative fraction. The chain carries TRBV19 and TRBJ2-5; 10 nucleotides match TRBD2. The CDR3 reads CASSVWTSGQETQYF. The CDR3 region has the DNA TGTGCCAGTAGTGTCTGGACTAGCGGTCAAGAGACCCAGTACTTC.